Presented here are 2 T cell receptor beta chains from one specimen sequenced in a study of blood T cell repertoires in COVID-19. The method was immunoSEQ multiplex PCR; TCRdb's version includes in-frame clones alone and lacks a portion of them. Found here are a few hundred thousand clones, 80% of them singletons; the top ten hold 4.3%. Sequencing was performed on PBMCs or T cells enriched from blood (not recorded which). These receptors originate from a man younger than 45 with acute COVID-19.

For this clone: The sample carries other DNA sequences with the same CDR3. The rearrangement uses TRBV12-3 or TRBV12-4 and TRBJ1-1; D is undetermined. V was pared by 6 bases and J by 2 bases, with 4 bases between. This CDR3 has 11 amino acids. The CDR3: CASSRNTEAFF. CDR3 DNA: TGTGCCAGCAGCCGTAACACTGAAGCTTTCTTT.

This clone was observed at least ten times. V gene TRBV12-3 or TRBV12-4 combines with J gene TRBJ1-2; a possible D gene is TRBD1 (5 bases). V gave up 1 base and J gave up 7 bases, with 10 bases separating them. This CDR3 contains 13 residues. As DNA, the CDR3 is TGTGCCAGCAGTTTAGGGGCTACAGGTGGCTACACCTTC. This encodes CASSLGATGGYTF.